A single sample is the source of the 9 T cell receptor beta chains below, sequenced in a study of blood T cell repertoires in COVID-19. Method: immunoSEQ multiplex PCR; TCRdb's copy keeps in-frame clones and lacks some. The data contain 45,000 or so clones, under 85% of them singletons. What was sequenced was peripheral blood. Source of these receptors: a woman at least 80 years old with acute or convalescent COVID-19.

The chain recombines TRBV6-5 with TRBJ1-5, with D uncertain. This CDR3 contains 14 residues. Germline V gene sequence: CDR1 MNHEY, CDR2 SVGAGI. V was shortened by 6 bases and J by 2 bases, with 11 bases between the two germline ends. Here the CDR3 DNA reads TGTGCCAGCAGGACCCACGGGGGCAATCAGCCCCAGCATTTT. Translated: CASRTHGGNQPQHF.

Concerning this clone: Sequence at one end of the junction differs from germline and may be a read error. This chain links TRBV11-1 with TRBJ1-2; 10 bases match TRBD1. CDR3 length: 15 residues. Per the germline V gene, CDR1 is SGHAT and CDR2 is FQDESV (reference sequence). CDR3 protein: CVSSLAATGGFGYTF. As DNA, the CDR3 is TGTGTCAGCAGCTTAGCTGCGACAGGGGGCTTTGGCTACACCTTC.

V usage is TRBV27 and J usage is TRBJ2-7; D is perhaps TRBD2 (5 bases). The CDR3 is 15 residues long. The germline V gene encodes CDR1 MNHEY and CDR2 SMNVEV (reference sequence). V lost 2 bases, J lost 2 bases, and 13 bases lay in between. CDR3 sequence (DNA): TGTGCCAGCAGTTTAGTGGGCGGGCCAGCCTACGAGCAGTACTTC. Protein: CASSLVGGPAYEQYF.

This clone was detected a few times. CDR3 amino acids: CASSGTGYNSPLHF. DNA for the CDR3: TGTGCCAGCAGCGGGACAGGGTATAATTCACCCCTCCACTTT. The gene calls are TRBV6-5 and TRBJ1-6, with 9 bases aligning to TRBD1. The CDR3 consists of 14 residues. The ends lost 6 bases at V and 4 bases at J; junction bases unmatched: 1. Germline CDR1 and CDR2: MNHEY and SVGAGI.

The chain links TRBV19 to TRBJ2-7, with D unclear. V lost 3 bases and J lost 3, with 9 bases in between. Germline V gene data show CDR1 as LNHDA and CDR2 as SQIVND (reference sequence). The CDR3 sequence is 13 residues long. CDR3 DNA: TGTGCCAGTAGTATGGGCAGGCGCTACGAGCAGTACTTC. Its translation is CASSMGRRYEQYF.

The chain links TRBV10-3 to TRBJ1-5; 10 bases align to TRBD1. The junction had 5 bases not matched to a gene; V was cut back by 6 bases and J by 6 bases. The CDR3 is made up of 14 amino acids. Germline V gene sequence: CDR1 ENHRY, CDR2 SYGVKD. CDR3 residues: CAISGTGEGQPQHF. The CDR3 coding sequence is TGTGCCATCAGCGGGACAGGGGAGGGTCAGCCCCAGCATTTT.

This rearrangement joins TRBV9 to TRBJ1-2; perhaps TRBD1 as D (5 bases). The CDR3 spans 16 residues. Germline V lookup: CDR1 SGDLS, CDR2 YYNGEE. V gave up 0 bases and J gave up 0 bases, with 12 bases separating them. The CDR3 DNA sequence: TGTGCCAGCAGCGTAGGAGGTGGACAAGCTAACTATGGCTACACCTTC. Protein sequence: CASSVGGGQANYGYTF.

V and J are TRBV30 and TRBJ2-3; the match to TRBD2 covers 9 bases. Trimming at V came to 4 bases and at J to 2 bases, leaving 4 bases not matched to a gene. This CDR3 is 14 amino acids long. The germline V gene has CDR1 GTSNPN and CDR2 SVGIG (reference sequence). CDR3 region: CAWNAGGPTDTQYF. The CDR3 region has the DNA TGTGCCTGGAACGCGGGAGGGCCCACAGATACGCAGTATTTT.

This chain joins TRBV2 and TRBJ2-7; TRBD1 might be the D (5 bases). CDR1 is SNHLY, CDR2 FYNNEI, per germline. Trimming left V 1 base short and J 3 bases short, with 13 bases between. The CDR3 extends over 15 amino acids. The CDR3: CASSEDQGFGYEQYF. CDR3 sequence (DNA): TGTGCCAGCAGTGAAGATCAGGGTTTTGGCTACGAGCAGTACTTC.